This entry lists 12 T cell receptor beta chains sequenced from one sample in a study of T-cell reconstitution after alpha-beta-depleted transplantation in children. Unique molecular identifiers tagged the TCRbeta library. TCRdb processed the PCR reads anew with MiXCR; each CDR3 protein has one entry. The table includes about 490,000 distinct CDR3 sequences, about 10% detected once. The sequencing here drew on PBMCs, taken before TCRalphabeta/CD19-depleted stem cell transplant. The receptors come from a child aged 2-15 years with inherited bone marrow failure, due to receive a stem cell transplant.

This clonotype was counted many times. The chain joins TRBV5-6 to TRBJ2-1; TRBD2 matches at 13 bases. This CDR3 is built from 17 residues. CDR1 SGHDT and CDR2 YYEEEE come from the germline V gene. The J segment lost 3 bases and the V segment lost 0 bases, leaving 3 bases of the junction unmatched. The CDR3 here is CASSLATSGRDYNEQFF. CDR3 sequence (DNA): TGTGCCAGCAGCTTGGCAACTAGCGGGAGGGACTACAATGAGCAGTTCTTC.

This clonotype has at least ten counts. The gene calls are TRBV5-1 and TRBJ2-7; maybe TRBD2 (5 bases). CDR3 length equals 12 residues. The V gene lost 4 bases and the J gene lost 5 bases, with 10 bases spanning the gap. The germline V gene has CDR1 SGHRS and CDR2 YFSETQ. The CDR3 protein is CASSPAGHEQYF. CDR3 nucleotides: TGCGCCAGCAGCCCCGCGGGCCACGAGCAGTACTTC.

This clonotype was seen ten or more times. The rearrangement joins TRBV6-2 or TRBV6-3 to TRBJ1-5, with 7 bases aligning to TRBD1. The germline V gene encodes CDR1 MNHEY and CDR2 SVGEGT. This CDR3 has 14 residues. The ends lost 7 bases at V and 5 bases at J; junction bases unmatched: 8. The CDR3 region has the DNA TGTGCCAGCAACCTACAGGGGATAGATCAGCCCCAGCATTTT. Amino acids: CASNLQGIDQPQHF.

The chain carries TRBV11-1 and TRBJ2-3, with no clear D. Germline V lookup: CDR1 SGHAT, CDR2 FQDESV (reference sequence). There are 14 residues in the CDR3. The germline V and J ends were trimmed by 7 bases and 5 bases, with 16 bases remaining between them. The CDR3: CASILAKSGDTQYF. Written as DNA, the CDR3 is TGTGCCAGCATCTTGGCGAAGAGTGGAGATACGCAGTATTTT.

This clonotype appeared many times. The chain links TRBV6-5 to TRBJ2-1; 14 bases match TRBD2. J gave up 10 bases and V 1 base, and 3 bases lay outside the gene matches. The germline CDR1 and CDR2 sequences are MNHEY and SVGAGI. CDR3 length equals 15 residues. The CDR3 here is CASSYWGLAGVEQFF. For the CDR3, the DNA is TGTGCCAGCAGTTACTGGGGACTAGCGGGAGTCGAGCAGTTCTTC.

This clonotype was observed a single time. This chain connects TRBV12-3 or TRBV12-4 to TRBJ2-1; 8 bases map to TRBD2. J was trimmed by 9 bases and V by 11 bases; bases with no gene match: 30. The CDR3 is 19 amino acids. CDR3 nucleotide sequence: TGTGCCTTCAGTCCGACCAAGGCTATAGGACTAGCCCGGACAATTGAGCAGTTCTTC. Translated, it gives CAFSPTKAIGLARTIEQFF.

This clonotype was counted ten times or more. The rearrangement joins TRBV6-1 to TRBJ2-3, with D perhaps given as TRBD1 or TRBD2 (5 bases each). CDR1 MNHNS and CDR2 SASEGT come from the germline V gene. V was pared by 5 bases and J by 2 bases, with 14 bases between. The CDR3 consists of 15 residues. CDR3: CASSPYGDHTDTQYF. CDR3 DNA: TGTGCCAGCAGTCCCTACGGGGACCACACAGATACGCAGTATTTT.

This clonotype has a count of ten or more. The chain uses TRBV4-2 and TRBJ2-6; 9 nucleotides align to TRBD1. The germline V gene has CDR1 LGHNA and CDR2 YNFKEQ. The V and J ends lost 5 bases and 0 bases, in that order; junction bases with no gene match: 5. CDR3 length: 17 residues. The CDR3 DNA is TGTGCCAGCAGCGGGACAGGGTCGATCTCTGGGGCCAACGTCCTGACTTTC. As protein: CASSGTGSISGANVLTF.

This clonotype was observed at least ten times. The chain recombines TRBV14 with TRBJ2-1; D not resolved. Between the trimmed V and J ends, which lost 0 bases and 12 bases, there was a span of 9 bases. The CDR3 has 12 residues. Germline CDR1 SGHDN, CDR2 FVKESK. The CDR3 region is CASSQEGMRQFF. The CDR3 bases are TGTGCCAGCAGCCAAGAAGGGATGCGGCAGTTCTTC.

This clonotype was observed at least ten times. The chain is built from TRBV6-5 and TRBJ2-5; 7 positions agree with TRBD2. V shed 4 bases, J shed 4 bases, and the junction held 12 bases outside the gene matches. CDR3 size: 16 residues. Germline V lookup: CDR1 MNHEY, CDR2 SVGAGI. CDR3 bases: TGTGCCAGCAGTTCCGTGGGAGGGTCGGGTTTAGAGACCCAGTACTTC. It encodes CASSSVGGSGLETQYF.

This clonotype was recorded many times. This chain links TRBV29-1 with TRBJ2-2; 8 bases map to TRBD2. V was clipped by 7 bases and J by 7 bases; unmatched bases: 8. The germline V gene encodes CDR1 SQVTM and CDR2 ANQGSEA. The CDR3 has 13 amino acids. The CDR3 sequence: CSGAAGVVGELFF. The DNA of the CDR3 is TGCAGCGGTGCAGCGGGAGTCGTCGGGGAGCTGTTTTTT.

This clonotype was seen only once. The chain links TRBV9 to TRBJ2-7, with TRBD1 matching over 7 bases. This CDR3 contains 14 residues. V was pared by 4 bases and J by 6 bases, with 10 bases of the junction left unmatched. Germline V gives CDR1 SGDLS, CDR2 YYNGEE. The CDR3 spells CASSSRQGGSEQYF. In DNA form, the CDR3 reads TGTGCCAGCAGCTCCCGACAGGGTGGATCCGAGCAGTACTTC.